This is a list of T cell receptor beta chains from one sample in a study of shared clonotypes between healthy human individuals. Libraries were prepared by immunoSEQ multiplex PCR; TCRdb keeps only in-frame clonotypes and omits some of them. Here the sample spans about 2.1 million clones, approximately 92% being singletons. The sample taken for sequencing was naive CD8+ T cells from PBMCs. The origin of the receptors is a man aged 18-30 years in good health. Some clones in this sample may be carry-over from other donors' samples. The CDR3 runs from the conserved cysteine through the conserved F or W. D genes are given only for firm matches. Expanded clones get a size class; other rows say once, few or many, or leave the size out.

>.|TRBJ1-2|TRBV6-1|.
TGTGCCAGCAGTGAAGCGCCGGGGGACTATGGCTACACCTTC
CASSEAPGDYGYTF
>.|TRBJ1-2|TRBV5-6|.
TGTGCCAGCAGCCCTACCCTGGGAGGCCACTATGGCTACACCTTC
CASSPTLGGHYGYTF
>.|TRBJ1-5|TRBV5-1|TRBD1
TGCGCCAGCAGCTTGGAGGCAGGGGGTAGCAATCAGCCCCAGCATTTT
CASSLEAGGSNQPQHF
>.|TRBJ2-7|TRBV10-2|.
TGCGCCAGCAGTGAGAGAGGGACATACGAGCAGTACTTC
CASSERGTYEQYF
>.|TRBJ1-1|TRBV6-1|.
TGTGCCAGCAGACCCGACAGGAACACTGAAGCTTTCTTT
CASRPDRNTEAFF
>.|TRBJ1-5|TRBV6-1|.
TGTGCCAGCAAAGAGCGCAGGTTTCGTAATCAGCCCCAGCATTTT
CASKERRFRNQPQHF
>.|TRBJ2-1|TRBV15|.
TGTGCCACCAGCAGAGATCTGCAGGTAATAACGGATGAGCAGTTCTTC
CATSRDLQVITDEQFF
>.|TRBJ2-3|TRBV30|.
TGTGCCTGGAGTGTGAGGGATACGCAGTATTTT
CAWSVRDTQYF
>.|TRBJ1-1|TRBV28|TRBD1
TGTGCCAGCAGTTTCGAAGACAGGGTAAACACTGAAGCTTTCTTT
CASSFEDRVNTEAFF
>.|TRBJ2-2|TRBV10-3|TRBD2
TGTGCCGCCCTCGAGCCGGGAGGCCTTGCCACCGGGGAGCTGTTTTTT
CAALEPGGLATGELFF
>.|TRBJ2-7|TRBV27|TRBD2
TGTGCCAGCAGTCCAGCCCCGGGGGGGAATTACGAGCAGTACTTC
CASSPAPGGNYEQYF
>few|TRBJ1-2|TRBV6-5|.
TGTGCCAGCAGTTACAGGAGCCCCAACTATGGCTACACCTTC
CASSYRSPNYGYTF
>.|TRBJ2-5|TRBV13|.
TGTGCCAGCAGCCAGAGCCGTACCTTGGAGACCCAGTACTTC
CASSQSRTLETQYF
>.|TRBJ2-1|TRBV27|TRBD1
TGTGCCAGCAGCTCGTGGGGACAGGCCTACAATGAGCAGTTCTTC
CASSSWGQAYNEQFF
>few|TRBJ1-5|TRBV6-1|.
TGTGCCAGCAGGGACTTTACCAATCAGCCCCAGCATTTT
CASRDFTNQPQHF
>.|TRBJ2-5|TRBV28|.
TGTGCCAGCAGCGTCGGGGGTTCCGGCGAGACCCAGTACTTC
CASSVGGSGETQYF
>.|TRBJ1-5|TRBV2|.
TGTGCCAGCAGCAGTGGACCCCGGGCGAGCCAGCCCCAGCATTTT
CASSSGPRASQPQHF
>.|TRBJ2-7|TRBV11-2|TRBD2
TGTGCCAGCAGCCCGTGGACTAGCAGCGTATACGAGCAGTACTTC
CASSPWTSSVYEQYF
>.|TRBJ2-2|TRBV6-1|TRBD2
TGTGCCAGTCGGACTAGCGGAAGAACCGGGGAGCTGTTTTTT
CASRTSGRTGELFF
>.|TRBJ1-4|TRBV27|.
TGTGCCAGCAGTTTATTAGGTCCGTCCGGACTAAATGAAAAACTGTTTTTT
CASSLLGPSGLNEKLFF
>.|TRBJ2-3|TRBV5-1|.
TGCGCCAGCAGCCTTTGGGCTAGCACAGATACGCAGTATTTT
CASSLWASTDTQYF
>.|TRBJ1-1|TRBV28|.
TGTGCCAGCAGTTTTGGGGGCAACACTGAAGCTTTCTTT
CASSFGGNTEAFF
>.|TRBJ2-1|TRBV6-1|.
TGTGCCAGCAGGGCCGAGAGGGGGACGACTCCGTTCTTC
CASRAERGTTPFF
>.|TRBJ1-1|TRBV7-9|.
TGTGCCAGCAGCATACAGGGGAACACTGAAGCTTTCTTT
CASSIQGNTEAFF
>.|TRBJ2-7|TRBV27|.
TGTGCCAGCAGTTTCCGGGGCCCTAGCTCCTACGAGCAGTACTTC
CASSFRGPSSYEQYF
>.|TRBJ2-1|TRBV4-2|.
TGTGCCGGAGGTACTAGTTTAGGTGAGCAGTTCTTC
CAGGTSLGEQFF
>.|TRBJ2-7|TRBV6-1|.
TGTGCCAGCACCGGGGGCGTATTCTCCTACGAGCAGTACTTC
CASTGGVFSYEQYF
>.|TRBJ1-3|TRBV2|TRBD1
TGTGCCAGCAAGATGGCAGGGGGAACAGGAAACACCATATATTTT
CASKMAGGTGNTIYF
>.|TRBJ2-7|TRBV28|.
TGTGCCAGCAGTTTCAAGGGGGTAAACTACGAGCAGTACTTC
CASSFKGVNYEQYF
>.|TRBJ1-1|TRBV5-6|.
TGTGCCAGCAGCTCCTCGACGGCTGAAGCTTTCTTT
CASSSSTAEAFF
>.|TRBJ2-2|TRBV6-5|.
TGTGCCAGCGGTCTCAGGGAGAACACCGGGGAGCTGTTTTTT
CASGLRENTGELFF
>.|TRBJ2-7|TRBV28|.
TGTGCCAGCATCTCCGGGACCGAGGAATTCGAGCAGTACTTC
CASISGTEEFEQYF
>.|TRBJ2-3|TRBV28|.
TGTGCCACCTCCCGTCGAGGTACCATTAGGGCAGATACGCAGTATTTT
CATSRRGTIRADTQYF
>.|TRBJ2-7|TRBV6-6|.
TGTGCCAGCAGTTACACCCAGGGGGAGCAGTACTTC
CASSYTQGEQYF
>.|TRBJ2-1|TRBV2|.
TGTGCCAGCAGTGAAGCGGAACTAGTGATCTACAATGAGCAGTTCTTC
CASSEAELVIYNEQFF
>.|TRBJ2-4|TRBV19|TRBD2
TGTGCCAGTAGTATGTTTTTGCAGCGGGAGTTCCCCAAAAACATTCAGTACTTC
CASSMFLQREFPKNIQYF
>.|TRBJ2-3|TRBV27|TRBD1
TGTGCCAGCACCCCCCTTGGAGGACAGGCGCTCACAGATACGCAGTATTTT
CASTPLGGQALTDTQYF
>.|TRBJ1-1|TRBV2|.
TGTGCCAGCAGTGAACGATCGGGGTTCAACACTGAAGCTTTCTTT
CASSERSGFNTEAFF
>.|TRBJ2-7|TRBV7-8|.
TGTGCCAGCTTGCCGGGCCAGGAGTCCTACGAGCAGTACTTC
CASLPGQESYEQYF
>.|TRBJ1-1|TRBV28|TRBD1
TGTGCCAGCAGTTTCAGGCAGGGGGCTGAAGCTTTCTTT
CASSFRQGAEAFF
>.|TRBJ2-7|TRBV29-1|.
TGCAGCGTCCGAGGAGGGGAAGGGAATTCCTACGAGCAGTACTTC
CSVRGGEGNSYEQYF
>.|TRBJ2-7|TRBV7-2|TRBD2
TGTGCCAGCAGCTCCCGCGGGACTAGCGGGCCCGGCAAGTACTTC
CASSSRGTSGPGKYF
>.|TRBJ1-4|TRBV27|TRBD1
TGTGCCAGCAGTCCACTGCTGGCCCGGACAGGGAGGGGAGAAAAACTGTTTTTT
CASSPLLARTGRGEKLFF
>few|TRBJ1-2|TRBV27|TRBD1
TGTGCCAGCAGTTGGACAGGGGGCAACTATGGCTACACCTTC
CASSWTGGNYGYTF
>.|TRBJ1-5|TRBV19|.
TGTGCCAGTAGTATATCCCGGTCTTATAGCAATCAGCCCCAGCATTTT
CASSISRSYSNQPQHF
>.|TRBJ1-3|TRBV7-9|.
TGTGCCAGCAGCCCCCCGGCAGGGTCCGCTAAAGGCACCATATATTTT
CASSPPAGSAKGTIYF
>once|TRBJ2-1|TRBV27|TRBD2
TGTGCCAGCACCATAACGGGAGGATTTATCAATGAGCAGTTCTTC
CASTITGGFINEQFF
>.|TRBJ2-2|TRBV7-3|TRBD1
TGTGCCAGCAGCTTACTGGGACAGGGTAACACCGGGGAGCTGTTTTTT
CASSLLGQGNTGELFF
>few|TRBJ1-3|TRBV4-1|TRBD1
TGCGCCAGCAGCCAAGTATCAGGACAGGTCACTGGAAACACCATATATTTT
CASSQVSGQVTGNTIYF
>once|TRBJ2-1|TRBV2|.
TGTGCCAGCACTGACTACATGCTCAATGAGCAGTTCTTC
CASTDYMLNEQFF
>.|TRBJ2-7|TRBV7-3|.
TGTGCCAGCAGCTCAGGACAAACCTACGAGCAGTACTTC
CASSSGQTYEQYF